Shown below are 27 T cell receptor beta chains from a single sample sequenced in a study of blood T cell repertoires in COVID-19. TCRdb's table, derived via immunoSEQ multiplex PCR, lists solely in-frame clones and lacks some. The sample lists about 180,000 clones; 89% were seen once. Sequenced material: peripheral blood. All receptors derive from a man between 18 and 35 years old who had recovered from COVID-19.

This clone was seen a single time. The chain couples TRBV9 to TRBJ2-1; 12 bases align to TRBD1. Germline loops: CDR1 SGDLS, CDR2 YYNGEE. The CDR3 is made up of 15 amino acids. The ends lost 3 bases at V and 15 bases at J; junction bases unmatched: 13. CDR3 sequence reads: CASSAPHTRDRGPFF. Here the CDR3 DNA reads TGTGCCAGCAGCGCCCCGCATACCCGGGACAGGGGGCCGTTCTTC.

This clone was recorded once. The rearrangement joins TRBV6-6 to TRBJ2-1; D might be TRBD2 (6 bases). Trimming pared 6 bases from V and 2 bases from J, leaving 14 bases between. Germline CDR1 and CDR2: MNHNY and SVGAGI (reference sequence). The CDR3 is made up of 15 amino acids. The CDR3 bases are TGTGCCAGCAGGTTAGATTCGGGGGCCTACAATGAGCAGTTCTTC. It yields the protein CASRLDSGAYNEQFF.

The gene calls are TRBV27 and TRBJ2-7, with D possibly TRBD2 on 6 matching bases. The CDR3 runs 14 residues. Germline loops: CDR1 MNHEY, CDR2 SMNVEV (reference sequence). V was shortened by 3 bases and J by 0 bases, with 9 bases between the two germline ends. Here the CDR3 DNA reads TGTGCCAGCAGTTTGATAGCGGACTCCTACGAGCAGTACTTC. Its translation: CASSLIADSYEQYF.

This clone appeared a few times. The CDR3 spells CASSRSGTRGNEQFF. The CDR3 bases are TGTGCCAGCAGCAGATCCGGGACTCGCGGGAATGAGCAGTTCTTC. V and J are TRBV7-6 and TRBJ2-1, with D possibly matching TRBD2 (6 bases). The ends were cut back, 5 bases at V and 7 bases at J, with 18 bases in the middle. Germline values: CDR1 SGHVS, CDR2 FNYEAQ. This CDR3 has 15 residues.

The rearrangement links TRBV4-1 to TRBJ2-7, with 11 bases identical to TRBD2. With 6 bases clipped from V and 4 bases from J, the junction kept 8 bases outside the gene matches. Germline V gene lookup returns CDR1 MGHRA and CDR2 YSYEKL. CDR3 length: 15 amino acids. DNA for the CDR3: TGCGCCAGCAGGACTAGAGTAGCGGGAGGGTACGAGCAGTACTTC. It translates to CASRTRVAGGYEQYF.

V and J are TRBV27 and TRBJ1-2; 8 positions match TRBD1. V lost 1 base to trimming and J lost 0 bases; unmatched junction nucleotides: 4. Per the germline V gene, CDR1 is MNHEY and CDR2 is SMNVEV (reference sequence). This CDR3 contains 16 residues. The DNA of the CDR3 is TGTGCCAGCAGTTTATTAGGACAGGGCACTAACTATGGCTACACCTTC. Amino acids: CASSLLGQGTNYGYTF.

The DNA of the CDR3 is TGTGCCAGCAGTTTAGGAGGAGATCAGCCCCAGCATTTT. It yields the protein CASSLGGDQPQHF. This sequence joins TRBV12-3 or TRBV12-4 and TRBJ1-5; the D is unclear. V lost 1 base and J lost 5, with 6 bases in between. CDR3 length: 13 amino acids.

The chain is built from TRBV3-1 (or the pseudogene TRBV3-2) and TRBJ2-1, with TRBD2 matching 8 bases. Losses at the gene ends were 2 bases for V and 7 bases for J; bases not matched to a gene: 1. This CDR3 has 13 amino acids. CDR1 is LGHDT, CDR2 YNNKEL, per germline (reference sequence). Written as DNA, the CDR3 is TGTGCCAGCAGCCAATCTAGCGGGAATGAGCAGTTCTTC. Its protein is CASSQSSGNEQFF.

The rearrangement uses TRBV6-2 or TRBV6-3 and TRBJ2-3; D uncertain. V dropped 6 bases and J dropped 2 bases, with 12 bases sitting between them. There are 14 residues in the CDR3. Germline CDR1 reads MNHEY; CDR2 reads SVGEGT. The CDR3 DNA sequence: TGTGCCAGCAGCCTTCTCCTCTCCACAGATACGCAGTATTTT. This gives the protein CASSLLLSTDTQYF.

The CDR3 protein is CASSPWTSGDHQFF. CDR3 nucleotide sequence: TGTGCCAGCAGCCCATGGACTAGCGGGGACCATCAGTTCTTC. The chain uses TRBV11-2 and TRBJ2-1; TRBD2 matches 12 bases. This CDR3 spans 14 amino acids. With 5 bases clipped from V and 13 bases from J, the junction kept 9 bases outside the gene matches. Germline values: CDR1 SGHAT, CDR2 FQNNGV.

The chain uses TRBV28 and TRBJ2-1, with 9 positions matching TRBD2. The V gene end was trimmed by 5 bases and the J gene end by 2 bases; junction bases not matched to a gene: 13. This CDR3 is 18 amino acids long. Germline CDR1 and CDR2: MDHEN and SYDVKM. CDR3 protein: CASSRSRRREGTYNEQFF. CDR3 coding DNA: TGTGCCAGCAGTCGATCCCGGAGGCGGGAGGGTACCTACAATGAGCAGTTCTTC. The full variable domain, its missing parts supplied by reference TRBV28 and TRBJ2-1, is DVKVTQSSRYLVKRTGEKVFLECVQDMDHENMFWYRQDPGLGLRLIYFSYDVKMKEKGDIPEGYSVSREKKERFSLILESASTNQTSMYLCASSRSRRREGTYNEQFFGPGTRLTVL.

This rearrangement joins TRBV2 to TRBJ1-5, with 7 bases fitting TRBD1. J lost 4 bases, V lost 3 bases, and 3 bases had no gene match. Germline V CDR1 and CDR2: SNHLY, FYNNEI. The length of the CDR3 is 14 residues. CDR3 DNA sequence: TGTGCCAGCAGTGAGGGGACAGAGAATCAGCCCCAGCATTTT. This translates into CASSEGTENQPQHF.

The chain is built from TRBV5-1 and TRBJ1-5; no clear D gene. Germline V CDR1 and CDR2: SGHRS, YFSETQ. This CDR3 is 15 amino acids long. Trimming removed 6 bases at V and 3 bases at J, with 16 bases between. The CDR3, as DNA: TGCGCCAGCACCGTAGGCCCCGAGGACAATCAGCCCCAGCATTTT. It codes for CASTVGPEDNQPQHF.

The genes are TRBV29-1 and TRBJ2-7, with TRBD1 matching 9 bases. The CDR3 is 12 amino acids. With V trimmed by 6 bases and J by 3 bases, 3 bases remained unmatched. Germline CDR1 and CDR2: SQVTM and ANQGSEA. CDR3 sequence reads: CSVLTGGYEQYF. The CDR3 bases are TGCAGCGTACTGACAGGGGGCTACGAGCAGTACTTC.

The chain is built from TRBV28 and TRBJ1-1; TRBD1 is a possible D gene (5 bases). V lost 7 bases and J 8 bases, leaving 23 bases between the germline ends. This CDR3 is built from 15 residues. Germline CDR1 reads MDHEN; CDR2 reads SYDVKM. The chain's CDR3 is CASTPYGATYSEAFF. Written as DNA, the CDR3 is TGTGCCAGCACCCCCTATGGGGCCACTTACAGCGAAGCTTTCTTT.

This clone was detected only once. CDR3 DNA sequence: TGTGCCAGCAGCGTAGGCCCCGGGGTCGGAGGAATTCAAGAGACCCAGTACTTC. It translates to CASSVGPGVGGIQETQYF. The genes are TRBV9 and TRBJ2-5, with a weak D call TRBD2 (5 bases). The CDR3 is 18 residues long. V shed 0 bases and J shed 2 bases, with 20 bases lying between them. Germline V CDR1 and CDR2: SGDLS, YYNGEE.

The chain carries TRBV10-2 and TRBJ2-7; 11 bases align to TRBD1. V shed 8 bases and J 6 bases; nucleotides not matched to a gene: 3. The CDR3 is made up of 12 amino acids. In germline, CDR1 is WSHSY, CDR2 SAAADI. The CDR3 DNA reads TGCGCCAGCCAGGACAGGGGGCGCGAGCAGTACTTC. Amino acids: CASQDRGREQYF.

The chain couples TRBV5-6 to TRBJ2-7; D might be TRBD1 (6 bases). Per germline, CDR1 SGHDT and CDR2 YYEEEE. CDR3 length equals 14 residues. V gave up 4 bases and J gave up 0 bases, with 11 bases separating them. The CDR3 DNA sequence: TGTGCCAGCAGCCCCAGGGGACACTCCTACGAGCAGTACTTC. Translated: CASSPRGHSYEQYF.

This sequence joins TRBV6-4 and TRBJ1-6, with D tentatively TRBD1 (6 bases). Germline CDR1 MRHNA, CDR2 SNTAGT. This CDR3 has 14 residues. V shed 8 bases and J shed 3 bases, with 11 bases lying between them. CDR3 amino acids: CASPTTGYNSPLHF. CDR3 nucleotide sequence: TGTGCCAGCCCTACGACAGGCTATAATTCACCCCTCCACTTT.

For the CDR3, the DNA is TGTGCCAGCAGCTTTCGCAGGGACCAAGAGACCCAGTACTTC. Protein product: CASSFRRDQETQYF. This sequence joins TRBV5-5 and TRBJ2-5; maybe TRBD1 (5 bases). With 2 bases removed from V and 0 bases from J, the gap between germline ends came to 8 bases. Germline CDR1 is SGHKS and CDR2 is YYEKEE (reference sequence). The CDR3 runs to 14 residues.

The chain recombines TRBV28 with TRBJ1-6; D gene ambiguous. V lost 2 bases to trimming and J lost 10 bases, with 18 bases between them. The CDR3 runs to 16 residues. The germline V gene encodes CDR1 MDHEN and CDR2 SYDVKM. CDR3 sequence reads: CASSLGSREGGSPLHF. CDR3 in DNA: TGTGCCAGCAGTTTAGGATCTCGGGAGGGAGGGTCACCCCTCCACTTT.

This CDR3 is CASSLAGDTDTQYF. The CDR3 DNA is TGTGCCAGCAGTCTAGCGGGAGACACAGATACGCAGTATTTT. This chain uses TRBV6-5 with TRBJ2-3; TRBD2 agrees at 10 bases. This CDR3 spans 14 amino acids. J gave up 2 bases and V 5 bases, and 1 base lay outside the gene matches. Germline CDR1 reads MNHEY; CDR2 reads SVGAGI.

The chain employs TRBV6-5 and TRBJ2-2; no firm D call. CDR1 MNHEY and CDR2 SVGAGI come from the germline V gene. The CDR3 has 16 residues. V lost 0 bases to trimming and J lost 7 bases, with 15 bases between them. CDR3 coding DNA: TGTGCCAGCAGTTACTCTGCGCAGGTTTCCAGCGGGGAGCTGTTTTTT. Translating it yields CASSYSAQVSSGELFF.

This clone occurred once. The rearrangement links TRBV15 to TRBJ2-1, with TRBD2 matching 7 bases. The V gene end was trimmed by 1 base and the J gene end by 3 bases; junction bases not matched to a gene: 3. Germline loops: CDR1 LNHNV, CDR2 YYDKDF (reference sequence). The CDR3 sequence is 15 residues long. CDR3 bases: TGTGCCACCAGCAGAGGGCGGGAGAACTACAATGAGCAGTTCTTC. As protein: CATSRGRENYNEQFF.

The chain combines TRBV14 with TRBJ2-7; no firm D call. The germline V gene has CDR1 SGHDN and CDR2 FVKESK. The CDR3 runs 11 residues. Trimming removed 1 base at V and 10 bases at J, with 8 bases between. The CDR3 nucleotides read TGTGCCAGCAGCCAAGCAATTAGACAGTACTTC. Its protein product is CASSQAIRQYF.

V usage is TRBV6-6 and J usage is TRBJ2-3; tentative D call: TRBD2 (7 bases). Looked up from germline, CDR1 is MNHNY and CDR2 is SVGAGI (reference sequence). V lost 7 bases and J lost 2, with 19 bases in between. This CDR3 region has 16 residues. The DNA for the CDR3 is TGTGCCAGCACCCCCCGTGAGGGGGGGACCACAGATACGCAGTATTTT. Protein: CASTPREGGTTDTQYF.

A single count supports this clone. This sequence joins TRBV18 and TRBJ2-5; D perhaps matches TRBD2 (6 bases). V gave up 1 base and J gave up 4 bases, with 7 bases separating them. The CDR3 is 13 amino acids. The V gene's germline CDR1 is KGHSH and CDR2 LQKENI. CDR3 in DNA: TGTGCCAGCTCACCACGGGACTTAGAGACCCAGTACTTC. Translated: CASSPRDLETQYF.